The next 22 T cell receptor beta chains were all read from a single sample in a study of beta chain features in type 1 diabetes. Whole-study findings and limits: All four CD4+ subsets from Type 1 diabetes patients carried moderately but significantly shorter TCRB CDR3s.

Expressed TCRB transcripts were sequenced, since all the RNA that had been isolated was reverse transcribed. Profiled with immunoSEQ multiplex PCR; TCRdb holds only in-frame clones, not every one. The table shows 250,000 to 300,000 clones, with over 11% occurring only once. No antigen has been identified for these receptors. The specimen sequenced was naive CD4+ T cells from blood. The origin of the receptors is a man aged 30-40 years with type 1 diabetes.

This clone was found a few times. The sample holds other DNA sequences that translate to the same CDR3. The chain uses TRBV2 and TRBJ2-1; 9 positions agree with TRBD2. Germline lookup yields CDR1 SNHLY and CDR2 FYNNEI. The CDR3 spans 15 residues. V dropped 1 base and J dropped 4; count of bases not matched to a gene: 2. The CDR3 coding sequence is TGTGCCAGCAGTGAAGGGCTAGCGGGGTACAATGAGCAGTTCTTC. This codes for CASSEGLAGYNEQFF.

This clone occurred a few times. Other DNA sequences in the sample encode the same CDR3. The chain links TRBV5-1 to TRBJ2-1, with D tentatively TRBD1 (6 bases). CDR1 and CDR2 (germline): SGHRS, YFSETQ. The CDR3 has 15 residues. The V end was cut by 2 bases, the J end by 0 bases, with 9 bases between. The CDR3 protein is CASSLGQSSYNEQFF. The CDR3 coding sequence is TGCGCCAGCAGCTTAGGACAGAGCTCCTACAATGAGCAGTTCTTC.

The V call is TRBV10-3, the J call TRBJ1-1; TRBD1 matches at 7 bases. The CDR3 length is 14 residues. Losses at the gene ends were 6 bases for V and 0 bases for J; bases not matched to a gene: 4. Germline-derived CDR1 and CDR2 are ENHRY and SYGVKD. DNA of the CDR3: TGTGCCATCAGGATGACAGGGATGAACACTGAAGCTTTCTTT. Its translation is CAIRMTGMNTEAFF.

The rearrangement links TRBV7-9 to TRBJ2-3; unclear D gene. The CDR3 loop spans 11 amino acids. With 7 bases removed from V and 2 bases from J, the gap between germline ends came to 4 bases. Germline V lookup: CDR1 SEHNR, CDR2 FQNEAQ (reference sequence). CDR3 bases: TGTGCCAGCACCCACACAGATACGCAGTATTTT. This translates into CASTHTDTQYF.

The J gene is TRBJ2-2, the V gene TRBV4-2; maybe TRBD2 (6 bases). The V end was cut by 0 bases, the J end by 0 bases, with 8 bases between. CDR3 length: 16 amino acids. Germline loops: CDR1 LGHNA, CDR2 YNFKEQ. DNA for the CDR3: TGTGCCAGCAGCCAAGAAGGAGGGACGAACACCGGGGAGCTGTTTTTT. It translates to CASSQEGGTNTGELFF.

This clone was detected only a few times. In nucleotides, the CDR3 is TGTGCCAGCAGCCCAGGGGACACTGAAGCTTTCTTT. It yields the protein CASSPGDTEAFF. This rearrangement joins TRBV28 to TRBJ1-1, with D possibly matching TRBD1 (6 bases). Between the trimmed V and J ends, which lost 6 bases and 3 bases, there was a span of 8 bases. This CDR3 has 12 residues. Per germline, CDR1 MDHEN and CDR2 SYDVKM.

V gene TRBV9 combines with J gene TRBJ1-2; the match to TRBD1 covers 7 bases. The CDR3 is 15 amino acids. Trimming took 1 base from V and 3 from J; bases not matched to a gene: 6. Germline CDR1 reads SGDLS; CDR2 reads YYNGEE. CDR3 protein: CASSVKGDSYYGYTF. CDR3 sequence (DNA): TGTGCCAGCAGCGTAAAAGGGGACAGCTACTATGGCTACACCTTC. Together with reference TRBV9 and TRBJ1-2, the CDR3 gives the full variable domain: DSGVTQTPKHLITATGQRVTLRCSPRSGDLSVYWYQQSLDQGLQFLIQYYNGEERAKGNILERFSAQQFPDLHSELNLSSLELGDSALYFCASSVKGDSYYGYTFGSGTRLTVV.

The CDR3 DNA is TGTGCCAGCAGTTATTATCTTAGCGGGAGGGTTGAGACCCAGTACTTC. The encoded protein is CASSYYLSGRVETQYF. The chain recombines TRBV6-5 with TRBJ2-5; 11 positions match TRBD2. The germline V gene has CDR1 MNHEY and CDR2 SVGAGI. The V segment lost 3 bases and the J segment 5 bases; nucleotides outside the gene matches: 8. The CDR3 is 16 residues long.

The genes are TRBV28 and TRBJ2-7, with a possible D match to TRBD1 (5 bases). The CDR3 runs to 14 residues. CDR1 and CDR2 from the germline V gene are MDHEN and SYDVKM. V lost 3 bases and J 0 bases, leaving 9 bases between the germline ends. CDR3 bases: TGTGCCAGCAGTTTTATGCAGGGCTCCTACGAGCAGTACTTC. Translation gives CASSFMQGSYEQYF. The full variable domain, its missing parts supplied by reference TRBV28 and TRBJ2-7, is DVKVTQSSRYLVKRTGEKVFLECVQDMDHENMFWYRQDPGLGLRLIYFSYDVKMKEKGDIPEGYSVSREKKERFSLILESASTNQTSMYLCASSFMQGSYEQYFGPGTRLTVT.

J is TRBJ2-7 and V is TRBV15; 7 nucleotides line up with TRBD1. CDR3 length equals 13 residues. Germline V gene lookup returns CDR1 LNHNV and CDR2 YYDKDF (reference sequence). The V segment lost 9 bases and the J segment 2 bases; nucleotides outside the gene matches: 7. The CDR3 region is CATGQFGAYEQYF. The CDR3 region has the DNA TGTGCCACGGGACAGTTCGGGGCCTACGAGCAGTACTTC.

This CDR3 is CASSPLANEQFF. For the CDR3, the DNA is TGTGCCAGCAGTCCGCTAGCGAATGAGCAGTTCTTC. The chain couples TRBV28 to TRBJ2-1; maybe TRBD2 (6 bases). Trimming pared 5 bases from V and 7 bases from J, leaving 9 bases between. The V gene's germline CDR1 is MDHEN and CDR2 SYDVKM. This CDR3 contains 12 residues.

The V and J genes are TRBV4-2 and TRBJ1-5; D is ambiguous. The CDR3 runs 12 residues. The germline CDR1 and CDR2 sequences are LGHNA and YNFKEQ. V dropped 4 bases and J dropped 5 bases, with 6 bases sitting between them. CDR3 amino acids: CASSPADQPQHF. The CDR3 DNA is TGTGCCAGCAGCCCCGCGGATCAGCCCCAGCATTTT.

This clone was seen only a few times. This chain uses TRBV5-1 with TRBJ2-3; TRBD2 aligns across 7 bases. This CDR3 comprises 15 residues. Germline CDR1 SGHRS, CDR2 YFSETQ. V dropped 3 bases and J dropped 3; count of bases not matched to a gene: 7. CDR3 amino acids: CASSSDGEGTDTQYF. DNA of the CDR3: TGCGCCAGCAGCTCCGATGGGGAGGGAACAGATACGCAGTATTTT.

In its sample, this clone was seen a few times. The CDR3 here is CASSALGGDHNEQFF. Here the CDR3 DNA reads TGTGCCAGCAGCGCCCTCGGCGGGGATCACAATGAGCAGTTCTTC. This sequence joins TRBV7-3 and TRBJ2-1; D is perhaps TRBD2 (6 bases). Germline assignment: CDR1 SGHTA and CDR2 FQGTGA. Trimming left V 5 bases short and J 5 bases short, with 16 bases between. The CDR3 is 15 amino acids.

This clone was counted between two and nine times. The chain recombines TRBV5-1 with TRBJ2-5, with D possibly matching TRBD1 (6 bases). Germline CDR1 reads SGHRS; CDR2 reads YFSETQ. This CDR3 is 14 amino acids long. Trimming cost V 2 bases and J 3 bases, with 11 bases left between them. In DNA form, the CDR3 reads TGCGCCAGCAGCTTCCAGGGGATCGAAGAGACCCAGTACTTC. Its protein is CASSFQGIEETQYF.

The chain combines TRBV7-3 with TRBJ2-1, with a tentative D call TRBD1 (5 bases). The CDR3 is 14 residues long. Germline V lookup: CDR1 SGHTA, CDR2 FQGTGA. The V and J ends lost 5 bases and 10 bases respectively, with 18 bases between them. Written as DNA, the CDR3 is TGTGCCAGCAGCCACCAAGGGGAAAGAGGCGAGCAGTTCTTC. Its protein is CASSHQGERGEQFF.

Only a few counts were recorded for this clone. The chain has TRBV10-3 and TRBJ2-1, with D hard to call. Germline V lookup: CDR1 ENHRY, CDR2 SYGVKD. The CDR3 is made up of 18 amino acids. V was pared by 3 bases and J by 0 bases, with 18 bases between. CDR3 bases: TGTGCCATCAGTGACCGGTCAAGTGGAGTACGCTCCTACAATGAGCAGTTCTTC. Protein sequence: CAISDRSSGVRSYNEQFF.

The table lists this clone with a few counts. The gene calls are TRBV29-1 and TRBJ2-5; TRBD2 agrees at 15 bases. V lost 4 bases and J lost 5; bases outside the gene matches: 8. Germline-derived CDR1 and CDR2 are SQVTM and ANQGSEA. The CDR3 has 16 residues. Here the CDR3 reads CSVGGLAGGDYETQYF. The CDR3 region has the DNA TGCAGCGTTGGCGGACTAGCGGGAGGGGATTATGAGACCCAGTACTTC.

This chain links TRBV5-1 with TRBJ2-1, with 11 bases that match TRBD2. The CDR3 is made up of 15 amino acids. Germline V CDR1 and CDR2: SGHRS, YFSETQ. The V and J ends lost 4 bases and 3 bases, in that order; junction bases with no gene match: 3. CDR3 sequence reads: CASSEGTSGYNEQFF. The CDR3 nucleotides are TGCGCCAGCAGCGAAGGGACTAGCGGCTACAATGAGCAGTTCTTC.

The sample holds a few counts of this clone. The chain uses TRBV29-1 and TRBJ2-1; 15 positions match TRBD2. CDR1 SQVTM and CDR2 ANQGSEA come from the germline V gene. This CDR3 spans 16 amino acids. The trim removed 2 bases at V and 6 bases at J, leaving 5 bases unmatched. This chain's CDR3 is CSVELGTSGRFNEQFF. The CDR3 DNA reads as TGCAGCGTTGAACTCGGGACTAGCGGGAGGTTCAATGAGCAGTTCTTC.

This clone was picked up a small number of times. The V gene is TRBV2, the J gene TRBJ2-1, with 9 bases aligning to TRBD2. CDR3 size: 14 residues. V trimming: 7 bases; J trimming: 8 bases; junction bases outside the gene matches: 9. Germline V CDR1 and CDR2: SNHLY, FYNNEI. CDR3 protein: CASISTSGSYEQFF. The CDR3 nucleotides read TGTGCCAGCATCAGTACTAGCGGGTCCTATGAGCAGTTCTTC.

The CDR3 DNA sequence: TGTGCCAGCAGCATCTCCGGGACTAGCGAGACCCAGTACTTC. Its translation is CASSISGTSETQYF. The rearrangement uses TRBV9 and TRBJ2-5, with 9 bases fitting TRBD2. Germline V CDR1 and CDR2: SGDLS, YYNGEE. J lost 5 bases, V lost 4 bases, and 6 bases had no gene match. The CDR3 covers 14 residues.